One sample yielded the 17 T cell receptor beta chains listed below, sequenced in a study of shared clonotypes between healthy human individuals. Sequencing used immunoSEQ multiplex PCR; TCRdb keeps in-frame clones, though not all of them. The sample lists 950,000 to 1,200,000 clones; approximately 75% were seen once. The sequenced material came from memory CD4+ T cells from PBMCs. Stated subset: CD45RA-negative fraction. The receptors originated from a man aged 18 to 30 in good health. Some clones in this sample may be carry-over from other donors' samples.

The chain carries TRBV7-2 and TRBJ1-1; D remains ambiguous. Trimming removed 6 bases at V and 4 bases at J, with 12 bases between. There are 13 residues in the CDR3. Germline V gives CDR1 SGHTA, CDR2 FQGNSA. The chain's CDR3 is CASSSLYGTEAFF. The CDR3 bases are TGTGCCAGCAGTTCGCTTTACGGCACTGAAGCTTTCTTT.

The chain combines TRBV19 with TRBJ1-4; tentative D call: TRBD1 (5 bases). Trimming removed 8 bases from V and 5 bases from J, with 12 bases in between. Germline CDR1 and CDR2: LNHDA and SQIVND (reference sequence). CDR3 length equals 13 residues. This chain's CDR3 is CASGGRSNEKLFF. The CDR3 DNA reads as TGTGCCAGTGGGGGAAGGTCGAATGAAAAACTGTTTTTT.

V and J are TRBV9 and TRBJ1-2; weak D call: TRBD1 (6 bases). CDR3 length: 14 amino acids. Germline lookup yields CDR1 SGDLS and CDR2 YYNGEE. V dropped 6 bases and J dropped 2 bases, with 14 bases sitting between them. This CDR3 is CASNPGTPNYGYTF. CDR3 nucleotides: TGTGCCAGCAACCCCGGGACACCCAACTATGGCTACACCTTC.

The chain links TRBV10-2 to TRBJ1-5, with a possible D match to TRBD1 (6 bases). With 2 bases removed from V and 6 bases from J, the gap between germline ends came to 11 bases. Germline V gene lookup returns CDR1 WSHSY and CDR2 SAAADI. The CDR3 has 14 amino acids. CDR3 bases: TGCGCCAGCAGTGAGGCAGGGGCAACTCAGCCCCAGCATTTT. Protein product: CASSEAGATQPQHF.

For this clone: The same CDR3 is also encoded by other DNA sequences in this sample. The chain joins TRBV6-1 to TRBJ2-1; D gene uncertain. The CDR3 has 15 residues. Trimming left V 1 base short and J 1 base short, with 8 bases between. CDR1 MNHNS and CDR2 SASEGT come from the germline V gene. The CDR3 sequence is CASSEGSRSYNEQFF. In nucleotides, the CDR3 is TGTGCCAGCAGTGAAGGCAGCCGTTCCTACAATGAGCAGTTCTTC.

The CDR3 protein is CASRDGLSYEQYF. DNA of the CDR3: TGTGCCAGCAGGGACGGTTTAAGCTACGAGCAGTACTTC. The J gene is TRBJ2-7, the V gene TRBV7-9, with unresolved D. Trimming removed 6 bases from V and 3 bases from J, with 12 bases in between. The germline V gene encodes CDR1 SEHNR and CDR2 FQNEAQ (reference sequence). The CDR3 extends over 13 amino acids.

The CDR3 sequence is CASSVVGGMNTEAFF. CDR3 DNA sequence: TGTGCCAGCAGCGTAGTCGGTGGTATGAACACTGAAGCTTTCTTT. J is TRBJ1-1 and V is TRBV5-4; D ambiguous. The germline gives CDR1 SGHNT, CDR2 YYREEE (reference sequence). Trimming took 4 bases from V and 0 from J, leaving 13 bases between them. CDR3 length equals 15 residues.

The chain has TRBV28 and TRBJ1-1; the D gene is possibly TRBD1 (6 bases). Trimming pared 6 bases from V and 1 base from J, leaving 15 bases between. Germline V CDR1 and CDR2: MDHEN, SYDVKM. CDR3 length equals 15 residues. As DNA, the CDR3 is TGTGCCAGCAGGGGGGCAGGGACTACGAACACTGAAGCTTTCTTT. It encodes CASRGAGTTNTEAFF.

There are many counts of this clone. The V gene is TRBV5-1, the J gene TRBJ2-1; tentative D call: TRBD1 (5 bases). The CDR3 loop spans 14 amino acids. Germline CDR1 SGHRS, CDR2 YFSETQ. The V and J ends lost 0 bases and 9 bases respectively, with 13 bases between them. In DNA form, the CDR3 reads TGCGCCAGCAGCTTGGCACCAGGGTCGAGTGAGCAGTTCTTC. This gives the protein CASSLAPGSSEQFF.

The chain is built from TRBV4-1 and TRBJ2-3; weak D call: TRBD1 (6 bases). The length of the CDR3 is 17 residues. V lost 0 bases and J 6 bases, leaving 19 bases between the germline ends. The germline gives CDR1 MGHRA, CDR2 YSYEKL. The CDR3 sequence is CASSQDRGRTDRDTQYF. CDR3 sequence (DNA): TGCGCCAGCAGCCAAGATCGGGGCCGAACAGACAGGGATACGCAGTATTTT.

This chain uses TRBV7-3 with TRBJ2-1, with TRBD2 as a possible D gene (7 bases). Germline assignment: CDR1 SGHTA and CDR2 FQGTGA. This CDR3 has 13 residues. V gave up 1 base and J gave up 8 bases, with 9 bases separating them. The CDR3 DNA reads TGTGCCAGCAGCTTAAGGGGGGGCCATGAGCAGTTCTTC. Protein sequence: CASSLRGGHEQFF.

The CDR3 loop is CASSVTGEAFYEQYF. In DNA, the CDR3 is TGTGCCAGCAGTGTAACAGGGGAAGCCTTCTACGAGCAGTACTTC. This chain connects TRBV6-6 to TRBJ2-7, with 7 bases matching TRBD1. Trimming took 5 bases from V and 3 from J; bases not matched to a gene: 10. The CDR3 has 15 amino acids. CDR1 and CDR2 from the germline V gene are MNHNY and SVGAGI (reference sequence).

This rearrangement joins TRBV28 to TRBJ1-1, with D possibly matching TRBD1 (6 bases). The CDR3 contains 13 residues. Germline CDR1 MDHEN, CDR2 SYDVKM. V lost 11 bases to trimming and J lost 3 bases, with 16 bases between them. The chain's CDR3 is CASTTGMDTEAFF. In DNA form, the CDR3 reads TGTGCCTCCACCACAGGGATGGACACTGAAGCTTTCTTT.

As for this clone: Within the sample, other DNA sequences also encode this same CDR3. This chain connects TRBV6-1 to TRBJ1-1, with no clear D. CDR3 length: 10 amino acids. CDR1 and CDR2 (germline): MNHNS, SASEGT. V was clipped by 6 bases and J by 8 bases, with 7 bases between them. The DNA of the CDR3 is TGTGCCAGCAGGGCAAGGGAAGCTTTCTTT. Its protein is CASRAREAFF.

This clone was seen a handful of times. The chain combines TRBV5-6 with TRBJ2-1; 10 bases align to TRBD1. The V segment lost 7 bases and the J segment 5 bases; nucleotides outside the gene matches: 9. In germline, CDR1 is SGHDT, CDR2 YYEEEE. This CDR3 is 15 amino acids long. The CDR3 coding sequence is TGTGCCAGCGGCCGGTGGGACAGGGGCCACAATGAGCAGTTCTTC. Amino acids: CASGRWDRGHNEQFF.

The genes are TRBV6-1 and TRBJ2-4; D possibly uses TRBD1 or TRBD2 (5 bases each). The CDR3 extends over 14 amino acids. The germline CDR1 and CDR2 sequences are MNHNS and SASEGT. Trimming took off 6 bases at V and 3 bases at J, with 12 bases between the two ends. CDR3 region: CASREGLGKNIQYF. The CDR3 nucleotides are TGTGCCAGCAGAGAGGGGTTGGGCAAAAACATTCAGTACTTC.

This clone was observed once. Its ends do not fully match the called genes, so a read error is possible. The V gene is TRBV7-2, the J gene TRBJ1-1, with 10 nucleotides matching TRBD1. This CDR3 contains 16 residues. Per the germline V gene, CDR1 is SGHTA and CDR2 is FQGNSA. The CDR3 protein is CASSPTMGQGNPEAFF. The CDR3 DNA reads TGTGCCAGCAGCCCAACTATGGGACAGGGGAACCCTGAAGCTTTCTTT.